This record covers a single T cell receptor beta chain. The data belong to a study of T cells in Graves' hyperthyroidism and ophthalmopathy. It was RNA transcripts that yielded the amplified TCR beta CDR3 regions. TCR CDR3 regions were first amplified by RT-PCR with HTBI primers. TCRdb reanalysed the multiplex PCR reads using MiXCR and keeps one entry per CDR3 protein. The sample comprises approximately 710,000 distinct CDR3 sequences, 15% to 20% of which are singletons, and about 16% rests with the top ten. Germline loops: CDR1 MNHEY, CDR2 SVGEGT. V lost 2 bases, J lost 9 bases, and 16 bases lay in between. The CDR3 runs 14 residues.

The chain uses TRBV6-2 or TRBV6-3 and TRBJ1-2; D might be TRBD1 (6 bases). The TCR originated in a man aged 50 or older with Graves' hyperthyroidism. Sequencing input: blood. CDR3 loop: CASSYNRDLWRYTF. Here the CDR3 DNA reads TGTGCCAGCAGTTACAACAGGGATCTCTGGCGCTACACCTTC.